What follows describes a single T cell receptor beta chain. As yet, its antigen is unknown. The sample is drawn from a study of CD8 T cells in ankylosing spondylitis. It was by quantitative 5'-RACE with molecular barcodes that TCR beta libraries were made. Via MiXCR, TCRdb re-called the 5' RACE reads, giving one row per CDR3 protein. Of roughly 300,000 distinct CDR3 sequences in the sample, approximately 8% were seen once. Trimming removed 2 bases from V and 6 bases from J; junction bases left unmatched: 5. Looked up from germline, CDR1 is SGHVS and CDR2 is FQNEAQ. The length of the CDR3 is 16 residues. Study-wide results and caveats: Researchers report that disease-linked clones proved CD8+ and relatively rare in peripheral blood. Earlier reports found some motif variants in synovial fluid and blood in reactive arthritis. Matched ankylosing spondylitis synovial fluid reportedly contained a significantly enriched population of disease-linked clones. Apparently characteristic of ankylosing spondylitis blood was a TCR beta motif (about 8 highly homologous variants).

Sequencing used blood, either unsorted or a sorted T cell fraction (not recorded which). The sequence derives from a male donor with ankylosing spondylitis. The chain joins TRBV7-8 to TRBJ2-3; 13 positions agree with TRBD2. The CDR3: CASSLSGLAGEDTQYF. Written as DNA, the CDR3 is TGTGCCAGCAGCTTATCTGGACTAGCGGGAGAGGATACGCAGTATTTT.